This is a list of T cell receptor beta chains from one sample in a study of cytomegalovirus exposure and HLA in healthy donors. Measured with immunoSEQ multiplex PCR; TCRdb has only the in-frame clones, and not every one. The sample lists fewer than 150,000 clones; 60% to 85% were seen once. Sequenced: PBMCs. The receptors derive from a man aged 35 to 55 in good health and CMV-seropositive. Both conserved end residues are part of each CDR3. The D gene is left open where the match is weak. Not all rows give a size; the values are once, few, many and, for expanded clones, a class.

d_gene: TRBD2
len: 17
j_gene: TRBJ2-7
abundance: .
v_gene: TRBV7-2
CDR3nt: TGTGCCAGCAGCTACCAGGAACTAGCGGGCTCCACTTACGAGCAGTACTTC
CDR3aa: CASSYQELAGSTYEQYF

d_gene: .
len: 17
j_gene: TRBJ1-5
abundance: .
v_gene: TRBV6-1
CDR3nt: TGTGCCAGCAGTGAATTATGGGGGGGCGTAAGCAATCAGCCCCAGCATTTT
CDR3aa: CASSELWGGVSNQPQHF

d_gene: TRBD2
len: 16
j_gene: TRBJ2-3
abundance: .
v_gene: TRBV9
CDR3nt: TGTGCCAGCAGCGTAGCGGCTAGCGGGGGAACAGATACGCAGTATTTT
CDR3aa: CASSVAASGGTDTQYF

d_gene: TRBD1
len: 14
j_gene: TRBJ2-3
abundance: few
v_gene: TRBV5-6
CDR3nt: TGTGCCAGCGGGCCGGGACAGGGAACAGATACGCAGTATTTT
CDR3aa: CASGPGQGTDTQYF

d_gene: TRBD2
len: 19
j_gene: TRBJ2-3
abundance: .
v_gene: TRBV5-1
CDR3nt: TGCGCCAGCAGTTCTGGACTAGCGGGGGGCTCTAGAAGCACAGATACGCAGTATTTT
CDR3aa: CASSSGLAGGSRSTDTQYF

d_gene: .
len: 17
j_gene: TRBJ2-3
abundance: .
v_gene: TRBV18
CDR3nt: TGTGCCAGCTCAGACCCCGGGAGACGAGCTTCCACAGATACGCAGTATTTT
CDR3aa: CASSDPGRRASTDTQYF

d_gene: TRBD1
len: 14
j_gene: TRBJ1-4
abundance: .
v_gene: TRBV5-1
CDR3nt: TGCGCCAGCAGCCCAGCCCGACAGGGTGAAAAACTGTTTTTT
CDR3aa: CASSPARQGEKLFF

d_gene: TRBD1
len: 15
j_gene: TRBJ2-7
abundance: .
v_gene: TRBV6-6
CDR3nt: TGTGCCAGCAGTTACGGGACAGCCATCTCCTACGAGCAGTACTTC
CDR3aa: CASSYGTAISYEQYF

d_gene: TRBD1
len: 16
j_gene: TRBJ2-2
abundance: .
v_gene: TRBV2
CDR3nt: TGTGCCAGCAGTGCAGGACAGGGGGCGTACACCGGGGAGCTGTTTTTT
CDR3aa: CASSAGQGAYTGELFF

d_gene: .
len: 15
j_gene: TRBJ2-1
abundance: few
v_gene: TRBV25-1
CDR3nt: TGTGCCAGCAGTTTAGCGACCCCCTCCTACAATGAGCAGTTCTTC
CDR3aa: CASSLATPSYNEQFF

d_gene: TRBD1
len: 16
j_gene: TRBJ2-7
abundance: .
v_gene: TRBV5-1
CDR3nt: TGCGCCAGCAGCTTACAACCGGGACAGGGCCCCCCTGAGCAGTACTTC
CDR3aa: CASSLQPGQGPPEQYF

d_gene: .
len: 15
j_gene: TRBJ2-2
abundance: .
v_gene: TRBV7-6
CDR3nt: TGTGCCAGCAGGGGGGCAGGGATACACTCCGGGGAGCTGTTTTTT
CDR3aa: CASRGAGIHSGELFF

d_gene: .
len: 13
j_gene: TRBJ2-7
abundance: .
v_gene: TRBV27
CDR3nt: TGTGCCAGCAGTCGACCCGGGTCGGTTGAGCAGTACTTC
CDR3aa: CASSRPGSVEQYF

d_gene: .
len: 16
j_gene: TRBJ2-1
abundance: .
v_gene: TRBV7-6
CDR3nt: TGTGCCAGCAGCTTAGGTGGCGGGACAGCTATTAATGAGCAGTTCTTC
CDR3aa: CASSLGGGTAINEQFF

d_gene: TRBD1
len: 14
j_gene: TRBJ1-4
abundance: .
v_gene: TRBV5-6
CDR3nt: TGTGCCAGCAGCTTGTTACGACAGGGCCGAGAACTGTTTTTT
CDR3aa: CASSLLRQGRELFF

d_gene: .
len: 14
j_gene: TRBJ2-7
abundance: few
v_gene: TRBV28
CDR3nt: TGTGCCAGCAGTTTATGGGGGGGGCAAGGCGAGCAGTACTTC
CDR3aa: CASSLWGGQGEQYF

d_gene: .
len: 14
j_gene: TRBJ1-5
abundance: few
v_gene: TRBV30
CDR3nt: TGTGCCTGGAGTCCAGAGGGGGGCAATCAGCCCCAGCATTTT
CDR3aa: CAWSPEGGNQPQHF

d_gene: .
len: 14
j_gene: TRBJ2-3
abundance: .
v_gene: TRBV21-1
CDR3nt: TGTGCCAGCCCAGGGATCTCGGGCACAGATACGCAGTATTTT
CDR3aa: CASPGISGTDTQYF

d_gene: TRBD1
len: 15
j_gene: TRBJ2-5
abundance: .
v_gene: TRBV6-5
CDR3nt: TGTGCCAGCAGTTACCAGACAGGGTACCGAGAGACCCAGTACTTC
CDR3aa: CASSYQTGYRETQYF

d_gene: TRBD2
len: 12
j_gene: TRBJ2-7
abundance: few
v_gene: TRBV6-5
CDR3nt: TGTGCCAGCAACCTTGGGGGGGGAGAGCAGTACTTC
CDR3aa: CASNLGGGEQYF

d_gene: .
len: 14
j_gene: TRBJ2-7
abundance: few
v_gene: TRBV7-2
CDR3nt: TGTGCCAGCAGCACCTGGGGCAGCTCCTACGAGCAGTACTTC
CDR3aa: CASSTWGSSYEQYF

d_gene: TRBD2
len: 17
j_gene: TRBJ2-7
abundance: .
v_gene: TRBV27
CDR3nt: TGTGCCAGCAGTTTATACCCCCCGCTAGCGGGAGGGTACGAGCAGTACTTC
CDR3aa: CASSLYPPLAGGYEQYF

d_gene: .
len: 16
j_gene: TRBJ2-1
abundance: .
v_gene: TRBV5-1
CDR3nt: TGCGCCAGCAGCTTGGCCGTAGGGGAGGCCCTAAATGAGCAGTTCTTC
CDR3aa: CASSLAVGEALNEQFF

d_gene: .
len: 17
j_gene: TRBJ1-4
abundance: .
v_gene: TRBV19
CDR3nt: TGTGCCAGTAGTTTCTCACGGGGGAGTGCAACTAATGAAAAACTGTTTTTT
CDR3aa: CASSFSRGSATNEKLFF

d_gene: TRBD1
len: 15
j_gene: TRBJ1-6
abundance: .
v_gene: TRBV2
CDR3nt: TGTGCCAGCAGCCCAGGACAGGGGGTTAATTCACCCCTCCACTTT
CDR3aa: CASSPGQGVNSPLHF

d_gene: TRBD2
len: 14
j_gene: TRBJ2-1
abundance: once
v_gene: TRBV6-5
CDR3nt: TGTGCCAGCAGTTACTCTAGCGGGGACCGTGAGGAGTTCTTC
CDR3aa: CASSYSSGDREEFF

d_gene: .
len: 13
j_gene: TRBJ1-1
abundance: .
v_gene: TRBV28
CDR3nt: TGTGCCAGCAGTCCCCCCCCAGGGACTGAAGCTTTCTTT
CDR3aa: CASSPPPGTEAFF